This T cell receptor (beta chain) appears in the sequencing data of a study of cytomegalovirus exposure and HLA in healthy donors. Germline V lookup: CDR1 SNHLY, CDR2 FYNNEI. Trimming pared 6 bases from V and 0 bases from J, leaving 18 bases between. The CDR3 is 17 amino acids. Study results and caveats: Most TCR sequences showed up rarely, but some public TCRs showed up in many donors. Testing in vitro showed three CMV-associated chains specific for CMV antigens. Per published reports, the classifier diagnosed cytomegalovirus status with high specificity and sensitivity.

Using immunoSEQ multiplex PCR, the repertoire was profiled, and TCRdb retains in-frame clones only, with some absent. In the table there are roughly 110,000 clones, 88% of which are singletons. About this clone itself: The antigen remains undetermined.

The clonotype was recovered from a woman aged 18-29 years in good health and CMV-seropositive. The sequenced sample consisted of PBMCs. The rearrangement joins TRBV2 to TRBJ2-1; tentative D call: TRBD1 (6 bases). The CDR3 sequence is CASRGPDRWGSYNEQFF. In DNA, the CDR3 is TGTGCCAGCAGGGGGCCCGACAGGTGGGGCTCCTACAATGAGCAGTTCTTC.